The 14 T cell receptor beta chains given below trace back to one sample, sequenced in a study of glioma-infiltrating T cells. Amplification of TCR alpha and beta CDR3 regions from RNA used iRepertoire nested multiplex PCR. TCRdb reanalysed the multiplex PCR reads using MiXCR and keeps one entry per CDR3 protein. Among roughly 130,000 distinct CDR3 sequences listed, around a quarter were seen once. Sequenced: glioma tissue, nonneoplastic brain tissue, or PBMCs (not recorded which). These receptors originate from a human donor with low-grade glioma or glioblastoma, undergoing nonglioma brain surgery, or in good health (not recorded which).

This clonotype was seen at least ten times. V gene TRBV20-1 combines with J gene TRBJ1-5, with no clear D. The CDR3 has 14 residues. Germline CDR1 is DFQATT and CDR2 is SNEGSKA (reference sequence). V lost 0 bases, J lost 2 bases, and 8 bases lay in between. CDR3 DNA: TGCAGTGCTAGAGATCCCGCGGGCAATCAGCCCCAGCATTTT. The encoded protein is CSARDPAGNQPQHF.

A remark on this clonotype: This may be a read error: a much more frequent sequence differs by one nucleotide. The chain joins TRBV6-9 to TRBJ2-1; weak D call: TRBD2 (5 bases). The germline CDR1 and CDR2 sequences are MNHGY and SVAAGI. Trimming removed 7 bases at V and 3 bases at J, with 19 bases between. This CDR3 region has 16 residues. DNA of the CDR3: TGTGCCAGCATTTTACGGGGATTCAAGCTCTACAATGAGCAGTTCTTC. As protein: CASILRGFKLYNEQFF.

This clonotype appeared a few times. The chain joins TRBV19 to TRBJ1-1; D not resolved. This CDR3 spans 12 amino acids. V gave up 7 bases and J gave up 0 bases, with 6 bases separating them. Germline CDR1 is LNHDA and CDR2 is SQIVND (reference sequence). CDR3 region: CASTAMNTEAFF. The CDR3 nucleotides are TGTGCCAGTACAGCCATGAACACTGAAGCTTTCTTT.

This clonotype occurred many times. The chain combines TRBV7-2 with TRBJ2-5; tentatively, D is TRBD2 (6 bases). The CDR3 is 14 residues long. Germline assignment: CDR1 SGHTA and CDR2 FQGNSA. V was pared by 1 base and J by 4 bases, with 10 bases between. DNA of the CDR3: TGTGCCAGCAGCTTAGGAGTCGGGGGAGAGACCCAGTACTTC. Encoded protein: CASSLGVGGETQYF. The full variable domain, in which reference TRBV7-2 and TRBJ2-5 provide the parts outside the CDR3, is GAGVSQSPSNKVTEKGKDVELRCDPISGHTALYWYRQSLGQGLEFLIYFQGNSAPDKSGLPSDRFSAERTGGSVSTLTIQRTQQEDSAVYLCASSLGVGGETQYFGPGTRLLVL.

This clonotype was recorded at least ten times. This sequence joins TRBV27 and TRBJ1-1; the D is unclear. CDR1 is MNHEY and CDR2 is SMNVEV in the germline V gene (reference sequence). V was shortened by 7 bases and J by 3 bases, with 12 bases between the two germline ends. The length of the CDR3 is 13 residues. The CDR3 nucleotides are TGTGCCAGCACACGGAAGGGCGACACTGAAGCTTTCTTT. This translates into CASTRKGDTEAFF.

As concerns this clonotype: With a much larger clone just one base away, this may be a read error. The chain has TRBV4-2 and TRBJ1-3, with 7 bases fitting TRBD1. Germline values: CDR1 LGHNA, CDR2 YNFKEQ. This CDR3 has 12 residues. The CDR3 here is CATGTDGNTMYF. CDR3 nucleotides: TGTGCCACCGGGACAGATGGAAACACCATGTATTTT.

The chain carries TRBV2 and TRBJ2-1, with D hard to call. V was cut by 6 bases and J by 6 bases, with 12 bases left in between. Germline V CDR1 and CDR2: SNHLY, FYNNEI. This CDR3 is built from 13 residues. The CDR3 loop is CASRFELGNEQFF. Written as DNA, the CDR3 is TGTGCCAGCAGATTCGAACTGGGCAATGAGCAGTTCTTC. Supplemented by reference TRBV2 and TRBJ2-1, the full variable domain reads EPEVTQTPSHQVTQMGQEVILRCVPISNHLYFYWYRQILGQKVEFLVSFYNNEISEKSEIFDDQFSVERPDGSNFTLKIRSTKLEDSAMYFCASRFELGNEQFFGPGTRLTVL.

The chain combines TRBV15 with TRBJ2-3; possible D gene TRBD1, 8 bases. The length of the CDR3 is 15 residues. The ends were cut back, 3 bases at V and 6 bases at J, with 16 bases in the middle. The germline V gene encodes CDR1 LNHNV and CDR2 YYDKDF (reference sequence). The CDR3 DNA sequence: TGTGCCACCAGCAGCTTAGACAGGGGAGGGGATACGCAGTATTTT. Protein: CATSSLDRGGDTQYF.

At least ten counts were recorded for this clonotype. The chain employs TRBV6-6 and TRBJ2-3, with a weak D call TRBD2 (5 bases). Germline V lookup: CDR1 MNHNY, CDR2 SVGAGI (reference sequence). V lost 0 bases, J lost 8 bases, and 9 bases lay in between. This CDR3 spans 13 amino acids. Here the CDR3 reads CASSYSRVATQYF. CDR3 DNA: TGTGCCAGCAGTTACTCGAGGGTGGCTACGCAGTATTTT.

This clonotype was counted at least ten times. The V gene is TRBV27, the J gene TRBJ2-1, with 7 positions matching TRBD1. The CDR3 covers 16 residues. Germline CDR1 reads MNHEY; CDR2 reads SMNVEV (reference sequence). V trimming: 2 bases; J trimming: 2 bases; junction bases outside the gene matches: 6. The CDR3 protein is CASSLIGDRPYNEQFF. CDR3 sequence (DNA): TGTGCCAGCAGTTTAATCGGGGACAGACCCTACAATGAGCAGTTCTTC.

The chain carries TRBV7-9 and TRBJ2-3; D is perhaps TRBD1 (5 bases). This CDR3 comprises 16 residues. The V end was cut by 7 bases, the J end by 4 bases, with 21 bases between. The germline gives CDR1 SEHNR, CDR2 FQNEAQ (reference sequence). The CDR3 DNA reads TGTGCCAGCACCCCCCCCCCTGGGGCGAGCTCAGATACGCAGTATTTT. Amino acid sequence: CASTPPPGASSDTQYF.

Many counts were recorded for this clonotype. The rearrangement uses TRBV24-1 and TRBJ2-4; D gene uncertain. The CDR3 runs 15 residues. CDR1 is KGHDR and CDR2 is SFDVKD in the germline V gene. V lost 4 bases to trimming and J lost 7 bases, with 16 bases between them. The CDR3 sequence is CATSDMDGSNNIQYF. The CDR3 DNA sequence: TGTGCCACCAGTGACATGGACGGATCAAACAACATTCAGTACTTC.

The table lists this clonotype with a few counts. The V gene is TRBV7-9, the J gene TRBJ2-3; TRBD2 matches 9 bases. After removal of 2 bases from V and 1 base from J, the junction contained 10 bases not matched to a gene. CDR3 size: 18 residues. Germline values: CDR1 SEHNR, CDR2 FQNEAQ (reference sequence). Here the CDR3 reads CASSLTLTSGKGTDTQYF. For the CDR3, the DNA is TGTGCCAGCAGCTTAACTTTGACTAGCGGAAAAGGCACAGATACGCAGTATTTT.

The rearrangement links TRBV2 to TRBJ1-1, with D perhaps TRBD1 (6 bases). Trimming took off 3 bases at V and 2 bases at J, with 13 bases between the two ends. The CDR3 consists of 15 residues. From germline, CDR1 is SNHLY and CDR2 FYNNEI. Here the CDR3 reads CASSDPGADNTEAFF. In nucleotides, the CDR3 is TGTGCCAGCAGTGATCCAGGGGCCGACAACACTGAAGCTTTCTTT.